These T cell receptor beta chains were read from a single sample in a study of T cell responses to AZD1222 COVID-19 vaccine. Clones were read by immunoSEQ multiplex PCR, and TCRdb kept only the in-frame ones, dropping some. The table includes around 140,000 clones, around 84% detected once. Sequenced material: peripheral blood, taken 28 days after the second AZD1222 dose. These receptors were obtained from an adult who received the AZD1222 COVID-19 vaccine. CDR3s leave out the opening cysteine and the closing phenylalanine or tryptophan. D genes are given only for firm matches.

J,V,D,CDR3
TRBJ2-3,TRBV3-1/TRBV3-2,NA,ASTGTDTQY
TRBJ1-1,TRBV5-1,NA,ASSRGGSTEAF
TRBJ2-1,TRBV15,NA,ATSRDRGLGEQF
TRBJ1-2,TRBV3-1/TRBV3-2,TRBD1,ASSQVWALAGGNYGYT
TRBJ1-6,TRBV7-9,TRBD1,ASSPSQGGNSPLH
TRBJ1-1,TRBV30,TRBD1,AWRWTGVEAF
TRBJ2-3,TRBV19,NA,ASSLLDRVPDTQY
TRBJ2-7,TRBV6-1,NA,ASSEALRGDRTDYEQY
TRBJ1-1,TRBV28,TRBD1,ASRGDRGTEAF
TRBJ1-3,TRBV30,TRBD1,AWSVPGQGWNTIY
TRBJ1-2,TRBV7-9,NA,ASSRGTANYGYT
TRBJ1-1,TRBV3-1/TRBV3-2,NA,ASSQALAGRDTEAF
TRBJ2-5,TRBV18,TRBD2,ASSPPSGFQETQY
TRBJ2-3,TRBV2,NA,ASTGAGRTDTQY
TRBJ1-2,TRBV5-5,TRBD1,ASSPQTGDYGYT
TRBJ1-1,TRBV3-1/TRBV3-2,NA,ASSQEMNTEAF
TRBJ1-1,TRBV30,NA,AWSKGLNTEAF
TRBJ1-2,TRBV6-5,TRBD1,ASSPRTGAYGYT
TRBJ1-6,TRBV12-3/TRBV12-4,NA,ASSLGYNSPLH
TRBJ1-1,TRBV2,NA,ASMGTGTEAF
TRBJ2-7,TRBV6-2/TRBV6-3,TRBD2,ASSKREGSYEQY
TRBJ1-5,TRBV2,NA,ASSGLGFGNQPQH
TRBJ1-4,TRBV24-1,NA,ATSDPGPGEKLF
TRBJ1-2,TRBV12-3/TRBV12-4,NA,ASSLGRGYT
TRBJ1-3,TRBV6-2/TRBV6-3,NA,ASSYSGLAGNTIY
TRBJ2-3,TRBV18,NA,ASSPGSTDTQY
TRBJ2-7,TRBV3-1/TRBV3-2,TRBD1,ASSPTGNEQY
TRBJ2-1,TRBV5-1,NA,ASSLTFSYNEQF
TRBJ1-1,TRBV10-3,NA,AIRGLYNTEAF
TRBJ1-2,TRBV2,TRBD1,ASSRQGEGDGYT
TRBJ2-1,TRBV14,NA,ASSQEGMEQF
TRBJ2-2,TRBV6-1,NA,ASSEATGNTGELF
TRBJ2-7,TRBV10-2,NA,ASSEGGLAREQY
TRBJ1-5,TRBV5-4,NA,ASSLGGATGNQPQH
TRBJ1-3,TRBV6-2/TRBV6-3,TRBD1,ASSRDRGPGNTIY
TRBJ1-4,TRBV28,NA,ASSFSVSREKLF
TRBJ1-6,TRBV27,NA,ASRDGSTGLPSPLH